This T cell receptor (beta chain) was sequenced for a study of T cell responses to AZD1222 COVID-19 vaccine. General study findings and limits: After the peak T cell response, and only then, were repertoires sampled. Only a handful of people who got AZD1222 tested seropositive at baseline. Two AZD1222 doses significantly raised spike-specific TCR breadth and depth over controls. Donors were mostly white British, more females; clonal diversity possibly underestimated.

Here immunoSEQ multiplex PCR was the method, and the copy in TCRdb shows in-frame clones only, minus some. The sample has 92,000 or so clones; 85% to 90% are singletons. The V gene lost 0 bases and the J gene lost 2 bases, with 14 bases spanning the gap. Germline CDR1 and CDR2: LGHNA and YSLEER. The CDR3 has 17 residues. Concerning this clone: Its antigen remains unidentified.

The sample consisted of peripheral blood, taken on day 0 of AZD1222 vaccination. This chain uses TRBV4-3 with TRBJ1-5, with D maybe TRBD1 (6 bases). The source of this sequence is an adult in good health. This chain's CDR3 is CASSQDPAGVRNQPQHF. CDR3 bases: TGCGCCAGCAGCCAAGATCCGGCAGGGGTGCGCAATCAGCCCCAGCATTTT.